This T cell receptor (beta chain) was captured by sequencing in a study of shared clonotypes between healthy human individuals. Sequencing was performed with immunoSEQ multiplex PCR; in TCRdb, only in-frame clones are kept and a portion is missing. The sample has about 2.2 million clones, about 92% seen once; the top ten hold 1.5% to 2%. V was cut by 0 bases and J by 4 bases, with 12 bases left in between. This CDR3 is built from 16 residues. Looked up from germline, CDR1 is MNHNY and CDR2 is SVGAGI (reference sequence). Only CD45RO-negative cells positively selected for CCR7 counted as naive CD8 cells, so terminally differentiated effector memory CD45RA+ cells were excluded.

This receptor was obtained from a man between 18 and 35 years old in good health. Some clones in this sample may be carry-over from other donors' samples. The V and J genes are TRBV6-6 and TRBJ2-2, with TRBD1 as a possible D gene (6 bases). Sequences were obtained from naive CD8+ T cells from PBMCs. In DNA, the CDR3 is TGTGCCAGCAGTTACTCGATTACAGGGTCCACCGGGGAGCTGTTTTTT. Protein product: CASSYSITGSTGELFF.